These 8 T cell receptor beta chains originate from one sample sequenced in a study of T cell responses to AZD1222 COVID-19 vaccine. Clones were sequenced by immunoSEQ multiplex PCR, and TCRdb holds only the in-frame ones, with some missing. The sample consists of around 150,000 clones, roughly 93% of them appearing once. The sequencing here drew on peripheral blood, taken 28 days after the second AZD1222 dose. The receptors were sampled from an adult who received the AZD1222 COVID-19 vaccine.

The rearrangement joins TRBV19 to TRBJ1-2; D is perhaps TRBD1 (6 bases). The CDR3 has 16 amino acids. V lost 7 bases to trimming and J lost 0 bases, with 18 bases between them. From germline, CDR1 is LNHDA and CDR2 SQIVND (reference sequence). The CDR3 DNA is TGTGCCAGTACCCCCCAGATGGGGGCCTCTAACTATGGCTACACCTTC. The encoded protein is CASTPQMGASNYGYTF.

This clone was picked up one time. This chain connects TRBV5-1 to TRBJ1-5; no firm D call. Looked up from germline, CDR1 is SGHRS and CDR2 is YFSETQ. The CDR3 is 18 residues long. Trimming pared 6 bases from V and 3 bases from J, leaving 25 bases between. CDR3 sequence (DNA): TGCGCCAGCACACCCGATCACTCGTTCGGGCAGGCCAATCAGCCCCAGCATTTT. Its translation is CASTPDHSFGQANQPQHF.

The V and J genes are TRBV18 and TRBJ1-2; weak D call: TRBD1 (5 bases). The ends were cut back, 2 bases at V and 8 bases at J, with 12 bases in the middle. The CDR3 totals 13 residues. Germline CDR1 is KGHSH and CDR2 is LQKENI. The DNA of the CDR3 is TGTGCCAGCTCACCATCCTCGGGGGAGGGCTACACCTTC. It specifies CASSPSSGEGYTF.

V usage is TRBV28 and J usage is TRBJ1-2; 8 bases match TRBD1. The CDR3 is 15 amino acids. CDR1 MDHEN and CDR2 SYDVKM come from the germline V gene. The junction had 10 bases not matched to a gene; V was cut back by 6 bases and J by 4 bases. The CDR3 region has the DNA TGTGCCAGCAGGGGAGGCAGGGGGCACCTCTATGGCTACACCTTC. The encoded protein is CASRGGRGHLYGYTF.

The chain couples TRBV7-2 to TRBJ1-6, with D possibly being TRBD1 (5 bases). Germline V gene sequence: CDR1 SGHTA, CDR2 FQGNSA. The CDR3 sequence is 17 residues long. The V end lost 1 base, the J end lost 7 bases, and 17 bases lay between the germline ends. The CDR3 region has the DNA TGTGCCAGCAGCTTAGATCCCAGGGTTTATTTCAATTCACCCCTCCACTTT. The encoded protein is CASSLDPRVYFNSPLHF. Variable domain in full (rest from reference TRBV7-2 and TRBJ1-6): GAGVSQSPSNKVTEKGKDVELRCDPISGHTALYWYRQSLGQGLEFLIYFQGNSAPDKSGLPSDRFSAERTGGSVSTLTIQRTQQEDSAVYLCASSLDPRVYFNSPLHFGNGTRLTVT.

This clone has just one count. The V call is TRBV5-4, the J call TRBJ1-2; D possibly corresponds to TRBD1 (6 bases). V dropped 1 base and J dropped 11 bases, with 24 bases sitting between them. The CDR3 contains 16 residues. Per germline, CDR1 SGHNT and CDR2 YYREEE (reference sequence). CDR3 amino acids: CASSLMYRAITRGYTF. CDR3 DNA sequence: TGTGCCAGCAGCTTGATGTACAGGGCAATCACCAGGGGTTACACCTTC.

The chain joins TRBV4-3 to TRBJ2-7; 7 nucleotides agree with TRBD2. The CDR3 covers 19 residues. Germline V CDR1 and CDR2: LGHNA, YSLEER. V gave up 0 bases and J gave up 0 bases; unmatched junction bases: 14. CDR3 nucleotides: TGCGCCAGCAGCCAAGAGGGGAGGGCCCCGGGCCCAAGCTCCTACGAGCAGTACTTC. The encoded protein is CASSQEGRAPGPSSYEQYF.

J is TRBJ2-3 and V is TRBV3-1 (or the pseudogene TRBV3-2), with 9 nucleotides matching TRBD2. V dropped 1 base and J dropped 0; count of bases not matched to a gene: 5. The CDR3 sequence is 17 residues long. In germline, CDR1 is LGHDT, CDR2 YNNKEL (reference sequence). This CDR3 reads CASSQVTSGPSTDTQYF. CDR3 in DNA: TGTGCCAGCAGCCAAGTGACTAGCGGTCCTAGCACAGATACGCAGTATTTT.